This is a list of T cell receptor beta chains from one sample in a study of PD-1 blockade in classical Hodgkin lymphoma. The table came from immunoSEQ multiplex PCR; TCRdb's copy has only in-frame clones and leaves some out. The sample includes nearly 55,000 clones, over 75% of them seen just once. The source material was peripheral blood mononuclear cells (PBMCs), sampled at baseline. The receptors originated from a human donor with classical Hodgkin lymphoma. CDR3s leave out the opening cysteine and the closing phenylalanine or tryptophan.

>TRBV5-6|TRBJ2-3|14
ASSKRQTFSTDTQY
>TRBV6-1|TRBJ1-3|14
ASSEQGATSGNTIY
>TRBV11-2|TRBJ2-7|14
ASSLVPSGSTYEQY
>TRBV13|TRBJ2-1|13
ASSWVLAFPNEQF
>TRBV7-9|TRBJ1-3|12
ASSAGVAGNTIY
>TRBV25-1|TRBJ1-4|11
ASSVVTNEKLF
>TRBV5-1|TRBJ2-2|14
ASTHATSGKAGELF
>TRBV10-1|TRBJ1-1|12
ASSSDGGKAEAF
>TRBV11-1|TRBJ2-5|13
ASSLAGTSGILPN
>TRBV15|TRBJ2-7|12
ATSSDRGSYEQY
>TRBV7-9|TRBJ2-6|13
ASSIPGLGANVLT
>TRBV5-1|TRBJ2-3|12
ASNVAGAADTQY
>TRBV25-1|TRBJ2-2|12
ASSGGVFTGELF
>TRBV7-9|TRBJ1-1|12
ASSRPGWDTEAF
>TRBV18|TRBJ1-1|11
ASSPRAESEAF
>TRBV18|TRBJ2-5|13
ASSPLAGEGETQY
>TRBV19|TRBJ1-1|11
ASSRRQNTEAF
>TRBV12-5|TRBJ1-5|12
ASGLGQGNQPQH